What follows are 21 T cell receptor beta chains derived from one specimen sequenced in a study of T-cell reconstitution after alpha-beta-depleted transplantation in children. The TCRbeta library was prepared with unique molecular identifiers. MiXCR was run by TCRdb on the PCR reads, yielding one entry per CDR3 protein. In the table there are about 580,000 distinct CDR3 sequences, 25% to 30% of which are singletons. This sample comprised PBMCs, obtained before TCRalphabeta/CD19-depleted stem cell transplant. All receptors derive from a boy under two years old with Wiskott-Aldrich syndrome, due to receive a stem cell transplant.

The sample holds a few counts of this clonotype. The chain has TRBV5-1 and TRBJ1-1; TRBD1 matches at 7 bases. Germline CDR1 and CDR2: SGHRS and YFSETQ. Germline trimming cut 2 bases from V and 10 bases from J; bases unmatched to any gene: 2. The CDR3 has 11 residues. CDR3 coding DNA: TGCGCCAGCAGCTTCTCAGGGGGAGCTTTCTTT. This encodes CASSFSGGAFF.

The DNA for the CDR3 is TGTGCCAGCAGTCCGTATACTGGAGATACGCAGTATTTT. Its translation is CASSPYTGDTQYF. The rearrangement links TRBV6-2 or TRBV6-3 to TRBJ2-3; D remains unclear. Trimming removed 5 bases at V and 5 bases at J, with 11 bases between. Germline values: CDR1 MNHEY, CDR2 SVGEGT. The CDR3 has 13 amino acids.

The genes are TRBV5-5 and TRBJ2-3; D might be TRBD1 (6 bases). The CDR3 runs to 15 residues. Germline CDR1 reads SGHKS; CDR2 reads YYEKEE (reference sequence). Trimming took 0 bases from V and 6 from J, leaving 14 bases between them. The CDR3, as DNA: TGTGCCAGCAGCTTGGTCTTGGCAGGGGTTGATACGCAGTATTTT. Residues: CASSLVLAGVDTQYF.

This sequence joins TRBV7-7 and TRBJ2-2, with 7 bases fitting TRBD2. The CDR3 runs to 17 residues. V shed 4 bases, J shed 7 bases, and the junction held 15 bases outside the gene matches. Germline loops: CDR1 SSHAT, CDR2 FNYEAQ (reference sequence). The CDR3 DNA sequence: TGTGCCAGCAGCTCAATAGCTGGCGGGAGCCAGGGCGGGGAGCTGTTTTTT. It is translated as CASSSIAGGSQGGELFF.

This clonotype appeared a few times. CDR3 protein: CASSPSGSLLDTQYF. The CDR3 nucleotides read TGTGCCAGCAGCCCTAGCGGGAGTCTTCTAGATACGCAGTATTTT. V is TRBV5-4 and J is TRBJ2-3; 10 bases are shared with TRBD2. V lost 4 bases and J lost 5; bases outside the gene matches: 7. The CDR3 totals 15 residues. Germline V gives CDR1 SGHNT, CDR2 YYREEE (reference sequence). The full variable domain, rest sourced from reference TRBV5-4 and TRBJ2-3, is ETGVTQSPTHLIKTRGQQVTLRCSSQSGHNTVSWYQQALGQGPQFIFQYYREEENGRGNFPPRFSGLQFPNYSSELNVNALELDDSALYLCASSPSGSLLDTQYFGPGTRLTVL.

CDR3 sequence (DNA): TGCGCCAGCAGGACTAGCGCGAACACCGGGGAGCTGTTTTTT. It is translated as CASRTSANTGELFF. The rearrangement links TRBV5-1 to TRBJ2-2; 8 positions match TRBD2. Germline CDR1 and CDR2: SGHRS and YFSETQ. J lost 0 bases, V lost 5 bases, and 0 bases had no gene match. The CDR3 has 14 amino acids.

In its sample, this clonotype was seen a few times. The chain is built from TRBV5-1 and TRBJ2-1; 12 nucleotides align to TRBD1. The CDR3 spans 16 residues. Germline V CDR1 and CDR2: SGHRS, YFSETQ. V gave up 0 bases and J gave up 2 bases; unmatched junction bases: 0. CDR3: CASSLGDRGPYNEQFF. DNA of the CDR3: TGCGCCAGCAGCTTGGGGGACAGGGGGCCCTACAATGAGCAGTTCTTC.

The J gene is TRBJ2-1, the V gene TRBV2; 8 bases match TRBD2. Germline values: CDR1 SNHLY, CDR2 FYNNEI. The CDR3 sequence is 16 residues long. V lost 0 bases and J lost 7; bases outside the gene matches: 8. The CDR3 DNA reads TGTGCCAGCAGTGAAGCTGCGGGAGGTATTGGGAATGAGCAGTTCTTC. This sequence encodes CASSEAAGGIGNEQFF.

The chain is built from TRBV5-1 and TRBJ2-5; D may be TRBD1 (5 bases). The germline V gene encodes CDR1 SGHRS and CDR2 YFSETQ. The CDR3 runs to 15 residues. The V end was cut by 0 bases, the J end by 2 bases, with 11 bases between. CDR3 region: CASSLAQGWQETQYF. The CDR3 region has the DNA TGCGCCAGCAGCTTGGCCCAGGGATGGCAAGAGACCCAGTACTTC.

This chain's CDR3 is CASSYGLGSYEQYF. CDR3 coding DNA: TGTGCCAGCAGTTACGGGCTAGGGAGCTACGAGCAGTACTTC. This chain links TRBV6-5 with TRBJ2-7, with D perhaps matching TRBD2 (5 bases). Germline CDR1 MNHEY, CDR2 SVGAGI. V lost 2 bases to trimming and J lost 3 bases, with 11 bases between them. The CDR3 is made up of 14 amino acids.

The table lists this clonotype with a few counts. The V call is TRBV7-6, the J call TRBJ1-3; no clear D gene. The CDR3 length is 16 residues. The ends were cut back, 5 bases at V and 4 bases at J, with 18 bases in the middle. Germline V gene data show CDR1 as SGHVS and CDR2 as FNYEAQ. In DNA form, the CDR3 reads TGTGCCAGCAGCATGACCGGTGGGCCAGGAGGAAACACCATATATTTT. Its protein product is CASSMTGGPGGNTIYF.

CDR3: CSARGIAGGIDDTDTQYF. The DNA for the CDR3 is TGCAGTGCTAGAGGGATAGCCGGGGGGATCGATGACACAGATACGCAGTATTTT. J is TRBJ2-3 and V is TRBV20-1; 7 bases are a match to TRBD2. The trim removed 1 base at V and 2 bases at J, leaving 15 bases unmatched. CDR3 length equals 18 residues. The germline V gene has CDR1 DFQATT and CDR2 SNEGSKA (reference sequence).

The chain carries TRBV5-1 and TRBJ1-2, with a possible D match to TRBD1 (6 bases). The CDR3 runs to 14 residues. V was clipped by 0 bases and J by 7 bases, with 13 bases between them. Germline CDR1 is SGHRS and CDR2 is YFSETQ. DNA of the CDR3: TGCGCCAGCAGCTTGGCCGTGGCCAGGGGTGGCTACACCTTC. This translates into CASSLAVARGGYTF.

A few counts support this clonotype. The junction departs from the called germline gene at one end, perhaps through a read error. This chain joins TRBV27 and TRBJ1-2, with D unclear. The CDR3 has 14 residues. Germline CDR1 is MNHEY and CDR2 is SMNVEV (reference sequence). CDR3 sequence (DNA): TGTGCCAGCAGTCGTTACGGAACGAACTATGGCTACACCTTT. Its protein product is CASSRYGTNYGYTF.

The sample holds a few counts of this clonotype. The chain is built from TRBV5-1 and TRBJ2-1, with 16 bases identical to TRBD2. The CDR3 length is 18 residues. CDR1 is SGHRS and CDR2 is YFSETQ in the germline V gene. The ends lost 0 bases at V and 7 bases at J; junction bases unmatched: 7. The CDR3 nucleotides read TGCGCCAGCAGCTTGGCCGGGACTAGCGGGAGGGCCGGAAATGAGCAGTTCTTC. Translated, it gives CASSLAGTSGRAGNEQFF. The variable domain in full, completed from reference TRBV5-1 and TRBJ2-1, reads KAGVTQTPRYLIKTRGQQVTLSCSPISGHRSVSWYQQTPGQGLQFLFEYFSETQRNKGNFPGRFSGRQFSNSRSEMNVSTLELGDSALYLCASSLAGTSGRAGNEQFFGPGTRLTVL.

In its sample, this clonotype was seen a few times. The chain uses TRBV20-1 and TRBJ2-3; 11 bases align to TRBD2. The CDR3 has 16 amino acids. The J segment lost 4 bases and the V segment lost 2 bases, leaving 8 bases of the junction unmatched. Germline V lookup: CDR1 DFQATT, CDR2 SNEGSKA (reference sequence). The CDR3 DNA follows: TGCAGTGCTAGACCCCTTAGCGGGAGGGCCCCAGATACGCAGTATTTT. Translating it yields CSARPLSGRAPDTQYF.

V is TRBV12-3 or TRBV12-4 and J is TRBJ2-2, with 11 bases lining up with TRBD1. Trimming took 7 bases from V and 5 from J; bases not matched to a gene: 6. CDR3 length equals 15 residues. This CDR3 reads CASTGTGGWTGELFF. Written as DNA, the CDR3 is TGTGCCAGCACCGGGACAGGGGGGTGGACCGGGGAGCTGTTTTTT.

This sequence joins TRBV20-1 and TRBJ2-7; D is uncertain. Trimming shortened V by 2 bases and J by 8 bases, and 7 bases separated the two germline ends. Germline V lookup: CDR1 DFQATT, CDR2 SNEGSKA (reference sequence). This CDR3 has 10 amino acids. CDR3 bases: TGCAGTGCTAGAAACGGCAAGCAGTACTTC. This encodes CSARNGKQYF.

V is TRBV5-1 and J is TRBJ1-1, with 7 positions matching TRBD1. The germline V gene has CDR1 SGHRS and CDR2 YFSETQ. V shed 5 bases and J 4 bases; nucleotides not matched to a gene: 11. CDR3 length equals 15 residues. CDR3 residues: CASSFKPGQTTEAFF. The CDR3 nucleotides read TGCGCCAGCAGTTTCAAACCGGGACAGACCACTGAAGCTTTCTTT.

The chain employs TRBV5-6 and TRBJ2-5, with D unresolved. This CDR3 spans 14 amino acids. Trimming removed 4 bases at V and 4 bases at J, with 14 bases between. CDR1 and CDR2 from the germline V gene are SGHDT and YYEEEE. CDR3 coding DNA: TGTGCCAGCAGCCGTGGGTGGCTGTTAGAGACCCAGTACTTC. Amino acid sequence: CASSRGWLLETQYF.

The table lists this clonotype with a few counts. The chain uses TRBV9 and TRBJ1-5; D uncertain. Germline CDR1 SGDLS, CDR2 YYNGEE. This CDR3 region has 11 residues. V gave up 4 bases and J gave up 3 bases, with 2 bases separating them. DNA for the CDR3: TGTGCCAGCAGCATCAATCAGCCCCAGCATTTT. It codes for CASSINQPQHF.